Below are 23 T cell receptor beta chains sequenced from a single sample in a study of CXCR3-negative and CXCR3-positive naive CD8 T cells. Study-level findings and limits: Higher TRB CDR3 hydrophobicity marked CXCR3-positive naive cells relative to CXCR3-negative naive cells.

The libraries of TRB cDNA were constructed through 5' RACE using UMI labels. After re-calling the 5' RACE reads, TCRdb lists one entry per CDR3 protein, DNA absent. The table for this sample gives 85,000 to 120,000 distinct CDR3 sequences. These receptors are not linked to any known antigen. The sample comprised naive CXCR3+ CD8+ T cells from blood. Subset specified: CD45RO-CCR7+CD27+CD95- naive CD8+ T cells expressing CXCR3 (TNR3+). All receptors derive from a human donor in good health. Some clones in this sample may be carry-over from other donors' samples.

The chain couples TRBV28 to TRBJ1-4; TCRdb returns TRBD1, unconfirmable since there is no DNA. CDR1 MDHEN and CDR2 SYDVKM come from the germline V gene. This CDR3 is built from 16 residues. The CDR3 is CASSLFSGTNNEKLFF.

V is TRBV20-1 and J is TRBJ2-5; without DNA, the TCRdb call of TRBD1 cannot be checked. Germline V CDR1 and CDR2: DFQATT, SNEGSKA (reference sequence). The CDR3 covers 16 residues. CDR3 protein: CSATESHRGYQETQYF.

The chain uses TRBV7-2 and TRBJ2-3; the D gene TCRdb calls, TRBD1, cannot be checked with no DNA. Germline CDR1 reads SGHTA; CDR2 reads FQGNSA. There are 15 residues in the CDR3. CDR3 amino acids: CASSLGTGPPHTQYF.

This chain links TRBV10-3 with TRBJ2-3; the TCRdb D gene call, TRBD2, has no DNA to confirm it. The CDR3 runs to 15 residues. From germline, CDR1 is ENHRY and CDR2 SYGVKD. Here the CDR3 reads CAISELAGVEDTQYF.

The V call is TRBV9, the J call TRBJ1-2; there is no DNA to check the TCRdb D call of TRBD1. Germline values: CDR1 SGDLS, CDR2 YYNGEE. The CDR3 contains 16 residues. CDR3 residues: CASSLPGGGSPYGYTF.

J is TRBJ1-2 and V is TRBV12-3 or TRBV12-4; TCRdb lists TRBD1, though no DNA is available to test this call. This CDR3 is built from 14 residues. CDR3 protein: CASRPDRPDYGYTF.

This chain joins TRBV15 and TRBJ1-5; TCRdb proposes TRBD1, but this gene call is untestable without DNA. Germline V gives CDR1 LNHNV, CDR2 YYDKDF (reference sequence). CDR3 length: 15 amino acids. The CDR3 is CATSIQDNSNQPQHF.

V usage is TRBV27 and J usage is TRBJ2-1; TCRdb picks TRBD2, but there is no DNA to check that call. This CDR3 region has 14 residues. CDR1 MNHEY and CDR2 SMNVEV come from the germline V gene (reference sequence). The CDR3 sequence: CASSSGTSGNEQFF.

The chain joins TRBV29-1 to TRBJ2-6. CDR1 is SQVTM, CDR2 ANQGSEA, per germline. CDR3 size: 12 residues. CDR3 sequence reads: CSAVTGDNVLTF.

The J gene is TRBJ2-1, the V gene TRBV20-1; TCRdb names TRBD1, which stays unverified in the absence of DNA. Germline CDR1 is DFQATT and CDR2 is SNEGSKA (reference sequence). The CDR3 has 15 amino acids. The CDR3 is CSARPPDIVYNEQFF.

V usage is TRBV6-2 or TRBV6-3 and J usage is TRBJ1-1. There are 12 residues in the CDR3. Germline V CDR1 and CDR2: MNHEY, SVGEGT. CDR3 region: CASSSVATEAFF.

V and J are TRBV7-8 and TRBJ2-2; TCRdb names TRBD1, which stays unverified in the absence of DNA. Germline V lookup: CDR1 SGHVS, CDR2 FQNEAQ. This CDR3 contains 15 residues. This chain's CDR3 is CASGPTGGDTGELFF.

CDR3 sequence reads: CASSTGGGTDTQYF. V usage is TRBV7-2 and J usage is TRBJ2-3; TCRdb calls TRBD2, which cannot be checked without DNA. Germline CDR1 SGHTA, CDR2 FQGNSA. The length of the CDR3 is 14 residues.

The gene calls are TRBV12-3 or TRBV12-4 and TRBJ2-5. The CDR3 is 16 amino acids. The CDR3 here is CASSRRVAAYQETQYF.

The CDR3 reads CSVLGISGIRSYEQYF. The gene calls are TRBV29-1 and TRBJ2-7; the TCRdb D gene call, TRBD1, has no DNA to confirm it. CDR3 length equals 16 residues. CDR1 and CDR2 (germline): SQVTM, ANQGSEA.

CDR3 protein: CASRLRPGETQYF. This rearrangement joins TRBV4-1 to TRBJ2-5; TCRdb indicates TRBD1, and absent DNA this call remains unverified. Germline lookup yields CDR1 MGHRA and CDR2 YSYEKL. The CDR3 is 13 amino acids.

V gene TRBV20-1 combines with J gene TRBJ2-5; absent DNA, TCRdb's TRBD2 call cannot be checked. This CDR3 has 13 amino acids. Germline V gives CDR1 DFQATT, CDR2 SNEGSKA (reference sequence). The CDR3 spells CSAREASAETQYF.

The V gene is TRBV6-2 or TRBV6-3, the J gene TRBJ2-3; the TCRdb D gene call, TRBD1, has no DNA to confirm it. The CDR3 runs to 15 residues. The germline gives CDR1 MNHEY, CDR2 SVGEGT. The CDR3 sequence: CASSGLVPPPDTQYF.

This sequence joins TRBV25-1 and TRBJ2-2; TCRdb reports TRBD2, a call that lacks DNA to check it against. The CDR3 extends over 16 amino acids. CDR1 and CDR2 (germline): MGHDK, SYGVNS. CDR3 residues: CASSEWVGPNTGELFF.

The rearrangement uses TRBV7-9 and TRBJ1-1. The germline V gene encodes CDR1 SEHNR and CDR2 FQNEAQ (reference sequence). This CDR3 has 14 amino acids. The CDR3 protein is CASSLALGNTEAFF. The entire variable domain, with the rest obtained from reference TRBV7-9 and TRBJ1-1, is as follows: DTGVSQNPRHKITKRGQNVTFRCDPISEHNRLYWYRQTLGQGPEFLTYFQNEAQLEKSRLLSDRFSAERPKGSFSTLEIQRTEQGDSAMYLCASSLALGNTEAFFGQGTRLTVV.

V usage is TRBV11-3 and J usage is TRBJ1-1. In germline, CDR1 is SGHNT, CDR2 YENEEA. The CDR3 sequence is 14 residues long. The CDR3 protein is CASSWPDVGTEAFF.

The J gene is TRBJ2-7, the V gene TRBV29-1; the D gene TCRdb calls, TRBD2, cannot be checked with no DNA. Germline V gene lookup returns CDR1 SQVTM and CDR2 ANQGSEA. The CDR3 spans 13 residues. The CDR3 loop reads CSVEGQNSYEQYF.

V and J are TRBV7-2 and TRBJ1-5; checking the TCRdb D call of TRBD1 is not possible without DNA. Germline assignment: CDR1 SGHTA and CDR2 FQGNSA. This CDR3 is built from 17 residues. CDR3 residues: CASSFTPPLASNQPQHF.